Given below is one TCR beta chain in context. This sample stems from a study of blood T cell repertoires in COVID-19. Study background: The United States, Italy and Spain provided the acute and convalescent COVID-19 samples. PBMCs, B-cell-depleted T cells, or T cells provided the cDNA or gDNA that made up the material.

In the study's own analysis: Amplification of reference gene primers was used by the study to estimate nucleated cell counts. Assay used: immunoSEQ multiplex PCR; TCRdb lists only in-frame clones, some missing. The DNA was the basis for D and trimming; V, J and clone size are from that table. The sample lists about 340,000 clones; under 95% were seen once. Germline V CDR1 and CDR2: MGHDK, SYGVNS. The trim removed 5 bases at V and 1 base at J, leaving 9 bases unmatched. The CDR3 loop spans 16 amino acids. The TCR sequence derives from a woman younger than 30 who had recovered from COVID-19. V is TRBV25-1 and J is TRBJ1-1; 8 nucleotides line up with TRBD1. The specimen sequenced was peripheral blood. CDR3 loop: CASSSLYRGTNTEAFF. In nucleotides, the CDR3 is TGTGCCAGCAGTAGCTTATACAGGGGGACGAACACTGAAGCTTTCTTT.